Here is one TCR beta chain with its context. Profiled with immunoSEQ multiplex PCR; TCRdb holds only in-frame clones, not every one. The data show 55,000 to 90,000 clones, around 86% seen once. The record originates from a study of blood T cell repertoires in COVID-19. Trimming removed 3 bases from V and 1 base from J, with 6 bases in between. In germline, CDR1 is KGHSH, CDR2 LQKENI. This CDR3 comprises 14 residues. The sample comprised peripheral blood. The receptor's source is a man between 65 and 85 years old with active COVID-19. The chain carries TRBV18 and TRBJ2-2, with D perhaps matching TRBD2 (5 bases). DNA of the CDR3: TGTGCCAGCTCACCGAGGGAGAACACCGGGGAGCTGTTTTTT. It is translated as CASSPRENTGELFF.